This TCR beta chain was sequenced during a study of CD8 T cells in ankylosing spondylitis. This clonotype was seen repeatedly, ten times or more. What it binds is not known. Losses at the gene ends were 4 bases for V and 4 bases for J; bases not matched to a gene: 3. Germline lookup yields CDR1 SQVTM and CDR2 ANQGSEA. This CDR3 spans 13 amino acids. As the method for making TCR beta libraries, quantitative 5'-RACE with molecular barcodes was used. Each CDR3 protein gets one entry after TCRdb re-called the 5' RACE reads with MiXCR. In the table there are approximately 300,000 distinct CDR3 sequences, 8% of which are singletons. Overall study findings and caveats: Blood from ankylosing spondylitis patients appeared to carry a characteristic eight-variant TCR beta motif. Significant enrichment of disease-linked clones was reportedly seen in matched ankylosing spondylitis synovial fluid.

The chain is built from TRBV29-1 and TRBJ2-7, with 11 bases lining up with TRBD1. The origin of this receptor is a male donor with ankylosing spondylitis. Specimen: blood, either unsorted or a sorted T cell fraction (not recorded which). This CDR3 is CSVGGQGEYEQYF. The DNA for the CDR3 is TGCAGCGTTGGGGGACAGGGGGAGTACGAGCAGTACTTC.